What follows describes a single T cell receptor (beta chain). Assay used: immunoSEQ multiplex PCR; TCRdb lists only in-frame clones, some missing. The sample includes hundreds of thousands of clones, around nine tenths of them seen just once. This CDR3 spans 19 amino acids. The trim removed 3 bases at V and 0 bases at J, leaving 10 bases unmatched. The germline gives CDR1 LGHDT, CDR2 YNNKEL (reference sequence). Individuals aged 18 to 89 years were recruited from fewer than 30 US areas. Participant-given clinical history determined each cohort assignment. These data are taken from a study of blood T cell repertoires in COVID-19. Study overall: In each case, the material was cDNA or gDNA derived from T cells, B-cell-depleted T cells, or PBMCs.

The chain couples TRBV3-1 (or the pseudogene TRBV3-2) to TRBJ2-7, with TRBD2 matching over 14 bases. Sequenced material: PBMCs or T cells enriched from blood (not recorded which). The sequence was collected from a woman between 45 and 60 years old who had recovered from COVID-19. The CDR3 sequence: CASSQAGLAGATSSYEQYF. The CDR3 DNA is TGTGCCAGCAGCCAGGCGGGACTAGCGGGAGCGACGAGCTCCTACGAGCAGTACTTC.